One and the same sample provided the 23 T cell receptor beta chains below, sequenced in a study of blood T cells in healthy people across ages. Through a sample-barcoded 5' primer and a J-beta primer mix, a second PCR was run for roughly 6 to 11 cycles. TCRdb called the 5' RACE reads again in MiXCR, with one record for every CDR3 protein. The data contain under 2,000,000 distinct CDR3 sequences, just under 50% of them singletons. Material: blood. Every receptor here comes from a woman in her thirties or forties in good health.

The chain recombines TRBV4-2 with TRBJ1-1; no reliable D call. V lost 1 base and J lost 0, with 9 bases in between. Germline CDR1 is LGHNA and CDR2 is YNFKEQ. This CDR3 spans 15 amino acids. The CDR3 region is CASSQGAGMNTEAFF. CDR3 coding DNA: TGTGCCAGCAGCCAAGGTGCAGGTATGAACACTGAAGCTTTCTTT.

This clonotype was counted between two and nine times. The V call is TRBV11-3, the J call TRBJ2-7; 9 nucleotides align to TRBD1. V shed 5 bases and J 6 bases; nucleotides not matched to a gene: 5. CDR1 and CDR2 (germline): SGHNT, YENEEA. This CDR3 spans 13 amino acids. The CDR3 sequence: CASSPRDRAEQYF. In DNA, the CDR3 is TGTGCCAGCAGCCCCCGGGACAGGGCCGAGCAGTACTTC.

There are a few counts of this clonotype. CDR3 DNA sequence: TGCAGCGCATCTCGGGGCCGCCTGGAGACCCAGTACTTC. Its translation: CSASRGRLETQYF. The chain links TRBV29-1 to TRBJ2-5, with D perhaps being TRBD1 or TRBD2 (5 bases each). The CDR3 consists of 13 residues. V was trimmed by 7 bases and J by 5 bases, leaving 17 bases between them. Germline CDR1 reads SQVTM; CDR2 reads ANQGSEA. Based on the CDR3 plus reference TRBV29-1 and TRBJ2-5, the full variable domain is SAVISQKPSRDICQRGTSLTIQCQVDSQVTMMFWYRQQPGQSLTLIATANQGSEATYESGFVIDKFPISRPNLTFSTLTVSNMSPEDSSIYLCSASRGRLETQYFGPGTRLLVL.

The chain joins TRBV21-1 to TRBJ2-7; the table's D gene call, TRBD1, was not cross checked with the DNA. TRBV21-1 is a listed pseudogene. This CDR3 has 15 amino acids. The CDR3 DNA follows: TGTGCCAGCAGCAACAGACAGAAAAATCCCTACGAGCAGTACTTC. This sequence encodes CASSNRQKNPYEQYF.

The genes are TRBV14 and TRBJ1-2; the D gene is possibly TRBD1 (5 bases). V gave up 4 bases and J gave up 8 bases, with 17 bases separating them. Germline V gives CDR1 SGHDN, CDR2 FVKESK. The CDR3 covers 14 residues. CDR3 coding DNA: TGTGCCAGCAGCCCAGCCCCGGGGCTCGGGGGCTACACCTTC. This codes for CASSPAPGLGGYTF. Combining the CDR3 with reference TRBV14 and TRBJ1-2 gives the whole variable domain EAGVTQFPSHSVIEKGQTVTLRCDPISGHDNLYWYRRVMGKEIKFLLHFVKESKQDESGMPNNRFLAERTGGTYSTLKVQPAELEDSGVYFCASSPAPGLGGYTFGSGTRLTVV.

The chain uses TRBV12-3 or TRBV12-4 and TRBJ2-1; 8 positions match TRBD1. J gave up 14 bases and V 4 bases, and 7 bases lay outside the gene matches. The CDR3 has 12 amino acids. The CDR3 DNA reads as TGTGCCAGCAGTTCCGACAGGGGATTCAAGTTCTTC. Translating it yields CASSSDRGFKFF.

The chain uses TRBV6-2 or TRBV6-3 and TRBJ2-7; 7 nucleotides match TRBD1. Trimming cost V 7 bases and J 3 bases; bases outside gene matches: 9. CDR1 MNHEY and CDR2 SVGEGT come from the germline V gene. CDR3 size: 14 residues. CDR3 in amino acids: CASIKSGQSYEQYF. CDR3 coding DNA: TGTGCCAGCATCAAGTCGGGACAGAGCTACGAGCAGTACTTC.

The table lists this clonotype with a few counts. This sequence joins TRBV12-3 or TRBV12-4 and TRBJ2-7; TRBD1 might be the D (6 bases). The DNA end is a closer match to TRBJ2-5, so the J assignment may be wrong. The CDR3 runs to 13 residues. CDR3 in amino acids: CASNRDPQETQYF. The CDR3, as DNA: TGTGCCAGCAACAGGGACCCTCAAGAGACCCAGTACTTC.

The chain has TRBV6-2 or TRBV6-3 and TRBJ1-1; 8 bases fit TRBD1. V dropped 4 bases and J dropped 5; count of bases not matched to a gene: 6. Germline CDR1 reads MNHEY; CDR2 reads SVGEGT. The CDR3 extends over 14 amino acids. CDR3 protein: CASSSPGGRTEAFF. DNA of the CDR3: TGTGCCAGCAGTTCCCCAGGGGGCCGAACTGAAGCTTTCTTT.

The chain is built from TRBV5-1 and TRBJ1-4, with D hard to call. Trimming shortened V by 0 bases and J by 3 bases, and 6 bases separated the two germline ends. Germline-derived CDR1 and CDR2 are SGHRS and YFSETQ. The CDR3 loop spans 14 amino acids. The CDR3 DNA reads TGCGCCAGCAGCTTGGGGAAAGCTAATGAAAAACTGTTTTTT. Protein: CASSLGKANEKLFF.

V gene TRBV6-5 combines with J gene TRBJ1-6, with D possibly TRBD1 on 5 matching bases. CDR1 is MNHEY, CDR2 SVGAGI, per germline. This CDR3 has 13 amino acids. V dropped 2 bases and J dropped 7 bases, with 6 bases sitting between them. CDR3 sequence (DNA): TGTGCCAGCAGTTACAACAGGAATTCACCCCTCCACTTT. As protein: CASSYNRNSPLHF.

In its sample, this clonotype was seen a few times. This rearrangement joins TRBV5-6 to TRBJ1-5; 7 nucleotides agree with TRBD1. The CDR3 contains 16 residues. Losses at the gene ends were 4 bases for V and 3 bases for J; bases not matched to a gene: 10. Germline V CDR1 and CDR2: SGHDT, YYEEEE. The CDR3 DNA reads TGTGCCAGCAGCCCCTCCCGGACAGGACCCAATCAGCCCCAGCATTTT. This codes for CASSPSRTGPNQPQHF.

This chain links TRBV20-1 with TRBJ2-5; no reliable D call. CDR1 DFQATT and CDR2 SNEGSKA come from the germline V gene (reference sequence). V was shortened by 2 bases and J by 5 bases, with 12 bases between the two germline ends. This CDR3 has 13 residues. CDR3 nucleotides: TGCAGTGCTAGAATGGGAATCCGGGAGACCCAGTACTTC. This sequence encodes CSARMGIRETQYF.

The V and J genes are TRBV7-2 and TRBJ2-5, with D perhaps matching TRBD1 (5 bases). V lost 3 bases to trimming and J lost 2 bases, with 16 bases between them. This CDR3 contains 16 residues. Germline CDR1 reads SGHTA; CDR2 reads FQGNSA. In DNA, the CDR3 is TGTGCCAGCAGCTTTGTTTCTTGGAGACAGCAAGAGACCCAGTACTTC. It yields the protein CASSFVSWRQQETQYF.

J is TRBJ1-6 and V is TRBV6-2 or TRBV6-3; 9 bases align to TRBD1. With V trimmed by 4 bases and J by 5 bases, 9 bases remained unmatched. The CDR3 is made up of 17 amino acids. Germline CDR1 reads MNHEY; CDR2 reads SVGEGT. Here the CDR3 DNA reads TGTGCCAGCAGTTCCGGCGTACAGGGGGCAGATAATTCACCCCTCCACTTT. Its translation is CASSSGVQGADNSPLHF.

The genes are TRBV21-1 and TRBJ1-2; the tabulated D call, TRBD1, remains unverified against the DNA. TRBV21-1 is a pseudogene segment. This CDR3 region has 15 residues. CDR3 amino acids: CASSTHRTPQRRYTF. Here the CDR3 DNA reads TGTGCCAGCAGCACCCACAGAACCCCCCAGCGGCGCTACACCTTC.

The chain carries TRBV12-3 or TRBV12-4 and TRBJ1-2; a weak D match, TRBD1 (6 bases). Trimming took off 4 bases at V and 8 bases at J, with 17 bases between the two ends. This CDR3 is 14 amino acids long. In DNA form, the CDR3 reads TGTGCCAGCAGTTCCGGACCACAGGGAAGCGGCTACACCTTC. Translation: CASSSGPQGSGYTF.

The chain uses TRBV10-3 and TRBJ1-2; TRBD1 matches at 7 bases. Germline V gives CDR1 ENHRY, CDR2 SYGVKD. This CDR3 comprises 12 residues. Unmatched junction bases numbered 7, after V lost 8 bases and J lost 7 bases. This chain's CDR3 is CAIRTGSFGYTF. The DNA of the CDR3 is TGTGCCATCCGGACAGGTTCTTTTGGCTACACCTTC.

A single count supports this clonotype. The rearrangement uses TRBV11-2 and TRBJ1-2, with D unresolved. This CDR3 has 14 amino acids. In germline, CDR1 is SGHAT, CDR2 FQNNGV. V dropped 4 bases and J dropped 4 bases, with 13 bases sitting between them. This CDR3 is CASSSPLGSYGYTF. The CDR3 DNA sequence: TGTGCCAGCAGCTCCCCGTTGGGGAGCTATGGCTACACCTTC.

The chain joins TRBV28 to TRBJ1-2; 8 bases map to TRBD1. The CDR3 has 15 residues. The ends lost 2 bases at V and 2 bases at J; junction bases unmatched: 4. Germline CDR1 is MDHEN and CDR2 is SYDVKM. This chain's CDR3 is CASSLRQGRNYGYTF. CDR3 in DNA: TGTGCCAGCAGTTTACGACAGGGGAGAAACTATGGCTACACCTTC.

This clonotype was counted a few times. The genes are TRBV5-1 and TRBJ2-7; 8 bases are shared with TRBD1. Germline V gene data show CDR1 as SGHRS and CDR2 as YFSETQ. The CDR3 sequence is 16 residues long. V was clipped by 0 bases and J by 0 bases; unmatched bases: 5. This CDR3 reads CASSLAGRGLSYEQYF. CDR3 bases: TGCGCCAGCAGCTTGGCGGGCAGGGGGCTCTCCTACGAGCAGTACTTC.

The chain joins TRBV7-2 to TRBJ2-5, with no clear D. The CDR3 consists of 12 residues. V was cut by 7 bases and J by 10 bases, with 16 bases left in between. Germline V gene sequence: CDR1 SGHTA, CDR2 FQGNSA. CDR3 in DNA: TGTGCCAGCAACTCCAACTACGGTAGCCAGTACTTC. Protein product: CASNSNYGSQYF.

Only a few counts were recorded for this clonotype. J is TRBJ1-2 and V is TRBV15, with 7 bases matching TRBD1. The V segment lost 7 bases and the J segment 3 bases; nucleotides outside the gene matches: 8. Germline CDR1 reads LNHNV; CDR2 reads YYDKDF (reference sequence). The CDR3 loop spans 14 amino acids. The CDR3 loop reads CATISPGTDYGYTF. DNA for the CDR3: TGTGCCACCATCAGTCCCGGGACAGACTATGGCTACACCTTC.